The 27 T cell receptor beta chains presented below share a single source sample, sequenced in a study of blood T cells in healthy people across ages. For the second PCR, which ran for roughly 6 to 12 cycles, a sample-barcoded 5' primer and a J-beta primer mix were used. TCRdb re-called the 5' RACE reads through MiXCR, storing one row per CDR3 protein. The table shows around 1,800,000 distinct CDR3 sequences, with 30% to 40% occurring only once. Sequencing input: blood. Receptors originate from a human donor in good health.

The V call is TRBV20-1, the J call TRBJ2-7, with 8 bases fitting TRBD2. Germline V lookup: CDR1 DFQATT, CDR2 SNEGSKA (reference sequence). V was clipped by 5 bases and J by 5 bases; unmatched bases: 8. The CDR3 is made up of 13 amino acids. The CDR3 spells CSAVRLASNEQYF. The CDR3, as DNA: TGCAGTGCTGTCCGACTAGCGTCTAACGAGCAGTACTTC.

This chain uses TRBV7-2 with TRBJ2-3, with a possible D match to TRBD1 (6 bases). The CDR3 has 16 residues. Germline lookup yields CDR1 SGHTA and CDR2 FQGNSA. The V gene lost 0 bases and the J gene lost 6 bases, with 16 bases spanning the gap. The CDR3 loop reads CASSLAHREGIDTQYF. The DNA of the CDR3 is TGTGCCAGCAGCTTAGCGCACAGGGAAGGCATTGATACGCAGTATTTT. Full variable domain (outside the CDR3, taken from reference TRBV7-2 and TRBJ2-3): GAGVSQSPSNKVTEKGKDVELRCDPISGHTALYWYRQSLGQGLEFLIYFQGNSAPDKSGLPSDRFSAERTGGSVSTLTIQRTQQEDSAVYLCASSLAHREGIDTQYFGPGTRLTVL.

The V and J genes are TRBV29-1 and TRBJ2-7, with 8 bases lining up with TRBD1. This CDR3 comprises 13 residues. J lost 5 bases, V lost 7 bases, and 10 bases had no gene match. The germline V gene has CDR1 SQVTM and CDR2 ANQGSEA. The CDR3 DNA is TGCAGCGCCGGACAGGGCACCTGGGACGAGCAGTACTTC. It encodes CSAGQGTWDEQYF.

The J gene is TRBJ1-1, the V gene TRBV20-1; no firm D call. V lost 3 bases to trimming and J lost 8 bases, with 19 bases between them. Germline lookup yields CDR1 DFQATT and CDR2 SNEGSKA (reference sequence). The CDR3 extends over 14 amino acids. CDR3 residues: CSASLGGNAREAFF. The CDR3 DNA is TGCAGTGCTAGTTTGGGAGGGAACGCCCGAGAAGCTTTCTTT.

The CDR3, as DNA: TGTGCCAGCAGCTTATTCGAGGGTCAGCCCCAGCATTTT. This gives the protein CASSLFEGQPQHF. The rearrangement joins TRBV7-9 to TRBJ1-5; D is unclear. The germline V gene has CDR1 SEHNR and CDR2 FQNEAQ (reference sequence). This CDR3 region has 13 residues. Trimming cost V 2 bases and J 6 bases, with 8 bases left between them.

This chain connects TRBV6-6 to TRBJ2-4; possibly TRBD2 for D (6 bases). The last part of the DNA fits TRBJ2-7 better; the J call may be wrong. The CDR3 has 14 residues. From germline, CDR1 is MNHNY and CDR2 SVGAGI (reference sequence). Here the CDR3 DNA reads TGTGCCAGCACTCCGGGTGGAGGGACCCACGAGCAGTACTTC. Its protein is CASTPGGGTHEQYF.

The V gene is TRBV7-2, the J gene TRBJ1-1, with D tentatively TRBD1 (6 bases). The CDR3 is 14 residues long. Germline CDR1 reads SGHTA; CDR2 reads FQGNSA. V lost 5 bases and J lost 3, with 13 bases in between. CDR3 protein: CASSTRGRDTEAFF. As DNA, the CDR3 is TGTGCCAGCAGCACCAGGGGCAGGGACACTGAAGCTTTCTTT.

This clonotype was observed a few times. The chain employs TRBV4-1 and TRBJ1-6; no firm D call. The germline V and J ends were trimmed by 1 base and 7 bases, with 8 bases remaining between them. Germline CDR1 and CDR2: MGHRA and YSYEKL. The length of the CDR3 is 14 residues. The CDR3 is CASSQVLENSPLHF. The CDR3 DNA reads TGCGCCAGCAGCCAAGTCCTGGAAAATTCACCCCTCCACTTT.

This clonotype has at least ten counts. The chain has TRBV7-2 and TRBJ2-1, with 9 bases aligning to TRBD1. Per germline, CDR1 SGHTA and CDR2 FQGNSA. V was clipped by 4 bases and J by 6 bases; unmatched bases: 4. CDR3 size: 14 residues. CDR3 region: CASSWDRVGNEQFF. The CDR3 DNA follows: TGTGCCAGCAGCTGGGACAGGGTGGGCAATGAGCAGTTCTTC.

With regard to this clonotype: Likely a read error: the CDR3 ends without its conserved phenylalanine or tryptophan. V and J are TRBV29-1 and TRBJ1-2; D gene ambiguous. This CDR3 spans 15 amino acids. The germline V gene encodes CDR1 SQVTM and CDR2 ANQGSEA. Deletions cut 5 bases from V and 6 bases from J, with 22 bases between. DNA for the CDR3: TGCAGCGTTTGGGGTTCTGGAATCCAGGCTCATGGCTACACCTCC. Amino acid sequence: CSVWGSGIQAHGYTS.

This clonotype was picked up a small number of times. The chain has TRBV2 and TRBJ2-5; 7 nucleotides match TRBD1. The end of the DNA aligns better with TRBJ2-7, so the J call may be wrong. The length of the CDR3 is 13 residues. Germline CDR1 and CDR2: SNHLY and FYNNEI. The CDR3 is CANRIRGTYEQYF. The DNA of the CDR3 is TGTGCCAACAGGATCAGGGGGACGTACGAGCAGTACTTC.

The chain joins TRBV29-1 to TRBJ2-5; D tentatively reads TRBD1 or TRBD2 (5 bases each). Matching the DNA end better, TRBJ2-7 makes the J call doubtful. The CDR3 length is 15 residues. Germline V gene lookup returns CDR1 SQVTM and CDR2 ANQGSEA. The CDR3 protein is CSVDLAPGALGEQYF. The CDR3 bases are TGCAGCGTTGATCTAGCCCCCGGGGCCCTCGGCGAGCAGTACTTC.

This clonotype was seen repeatedly, ten times or more. The chain has TRBV4-1 and TRBJ2-5, with D perhaps assigned TRBD1 or TRBD2 (5 bases each). CDR3 length: 17 amino acids. V was trimmed by 5 bases and J by 5 bases, leaving 24 bases between them. From germline, CDR1 is MGHRA and CDR2 YSYEKL. CDR3 bases: TGCGCCAGCAGCTCCCAAGCTCAGGTCCTGGGGGTGGAGACCCAGTACTTC. The encoded protein is CASSSQAQVLGVETQYF.

This clonotype was detected only a few times. The genes are TRBV7-9 and TRBJ2-7; D not resolved. The V end was cut by 2 bases, the J end by 5 bases, with 7 bases between. The germline V gene has CDR1 SEHNR and CDR2 FQNEAQ (reference sequence). The CDR3 is 12 residues long. The CDR3 protein is CASSLSQDEQYF. The CDR3 coding sequence is TGTGCCAGCAGCTTAAGTCAAGACGAGCAGTACTTC. The whole variable domain, filled in from reference TRBV7-9 and TRBJ2-7, reads DTGVSQNPRHKITKRGQNVTFRCDPISEHNRLYWYRQTLGQGPEFLTYFQNEAQLEKSRLLSDRFSAERPKGSFSTLEIQRTEQGDSAMYLCASSLSQDEQYFGPGTRLTVT.

This clonotype was seen a single time. The rearrangement uses TRBV6-5 and TRBJ2-3, with 10 bases that match TRBD1. Per the germline V gene, CDR1 is MNHEY and CDR2 is SVGAGI. The CDR3 has 18 amino acids. J lost 5 bases, V lost 4 bases, and 15 bases had no gene match. CDR3 in DNA: TGTGCCAGCAGTTCCTACCCCAGGACAGGGGGACTAAGAGATACGCAGTATTTT. It yields the protein CASSSYPRTGGLRDTQYF.

The CDR3 reads CASTSAVGNGYTF. In DNA, the CDR3 is TGTGCCAGCACGTCCGCGGTGGGGAATGGCTACACCTTC. V is TRBV9 and J is TRBJ1-2; no reliable D call. The CDR3 spans 13 residues. The germline V gene encodes CDR1 SGDLS and CDR2 YYNGEE. Trimming stripped 6 bases from V and 6 bases from J, with 15 bases between.

This clonotype was detected many times. The genes are TRBV4-3 and TRBJ2-3; tentatively, D is TRBD2 (6 bases). V dropped 0 bases and J dropped 4 bases, with 17 bases sitting between them. The germline V gene encodes CDR1 LGHNA and CDR2 YSLEER. This CDR3 region has 17 residues. This chain's CDR3 is CASSQDFGLGGADTQYF. CDR3 nucleotide sequence: TGCGCCAGCAGCCAAGACTTTGGGCTTGGAGGGGCAGATACGCAGTATTTT.

This clonotype was detected only a few times. J is TRBJ2-3 and V is TRBV11-2, with a possible D match to TRBD2 (5 bases). V lost 5 bases and J lost 2, with 14 bases in between. The germline V gene encodes CDR1 SGHAT and CDR2 FQNNGV. CDR3 length: 15 amino acids. DNA for the CDR3: TGTGCCAGCAGCCGCCCGCACGGGGACACAGATACGCAGTATTTT. This codes for CASSRPHGDTDTQYF.

The count of this clonotype is one. The chain recombines TRBV6-4 with TRBJ2-7; the D is unclear. V lost 5 bases to trimming and J lost 3 bases, with 8 bases between them. The length of the CDR3 is 12 residues. Germline CDR1 is MRHNA and CDR2 is SNTAGT. The CDR3 DNA sequence: TGTGCCAGCAGTTTTTTCCACTACGAGCAGTACTTC. Its translation: CASSFFHYEQYF.

Many counts were recorded for this clonotype. The CDR3 bases are TGTGCCAGCACTAGCGGGGAGAGCTCCTACAATGAGCAGTTCTTC. It specifies CASTSGESSYNEQFF. J is TRBJ2-1 and V is TRBV12-3 or TRBV12-4; TRBD2 matches at 9 bases. This CDR3 has 15 residues. J gave up 0 bases and V 7 bases, and 4 bases lay outside the gene matches.

This clonotype was detected a few times. The rearrangement links TRBV10-2 to TRBJ2-5; D not resolved. The CDR3 extends over 12 amino acids. V was shortened by 0 bases and J by 7 bases, with 6 bases between the two germline ends. In germline, CDR1 is WSHSY, CDR2 SAAADI. The CDR3 region is CASSESHGTQYF. The CDR3 DNA follows: TGCGCCAGCAGTGAGTCTCATGGGACCCAGTACTTC.

The chain carries TRBV20-1 and TRBJ1-1, with 9 bases that match TRBD1. The CDR3 length is 14 residues. J was trimmed by 2 bases and V by 7 bases; bases with no gene match: 8. Germline V lookup: CDR1 DFQATT, CDR2 SNEGSKA (reference sequence). The CDR3 spells CSVRDRVLNTEAFF. The CDR3 bases are TGCAGTGTTAGGGACAGGGTCTTAAACACTGAAGCTTTCTTT.

There are many counts of this clonotype. The J gene is TRBJ2-3, the V gene TRBV7-2; no clear D. The CDR3 extends over 13 amino acids. In germline, CDR1 is SGHTA, CDR2 FQGNSA. Trimming pared 2 bases from V and 1 base from J, leaving 4 bases between. In nucleotides, the CDR3 is TGTGCCAGCAGCTTAATCGGCACAGATACGCAGTATTTT. Translation gives CASSLIGTDTQYF.

This chain links TRBV6-6 with TRBJ1-5; D remains unclear. The CDR3 has 13 amino acids. Looked up from germline, CDR1 is MNHNY and CDR2 is SVGAGI (reference sequence). V was trimmed by 2 bases and J by 6 bases, leaving 8 bases between them. The CDR3 region has the DNA TGTGCCAGCAGTTACGGGTTAGGTCAGCCCCAGCATTTT. Its protein product is CASSYGLGQPQHF.

The chain employs TRBV6-5 and TRBJ2-7, with TRBD1 matching 7 bases. Unmatched junction bases numbered 7, after V lost 0 bases and J lost 5 bases. There are 15 residues in the CDR3. Germline CDR1 is MNHEY and CDR2 is SVGAGI. The CDR3 spells CASSYSRQGRDEQYF. DNA for the CDR3: TGTGCCAGCAGTTACTCGAGACAGGGACGGGACGAGCAGTACTTC.

With regard to this clonotype: A read error may account for a junction end that differs from germline. This chain connects TRBV4-1 to TRBJ2-3, with 7 bases aligning to TRBD2. There are 14 residues in the CDR3. In germline, CDR1 is MGHRA, CDR2 YSYEKL. This chain's CDR3 is CACSQPPTSAHRYF. CDR3 nucleotide sequence: TGCGCCTGCAGCCAACCCCCAACTAGCGCCCACCGGTATTTT.

Comment on this clonotype: A read error may be the cause here, since a much bigger clone is one base away. The chain links TRBV5-4 to TRBJ2-6, with D maybe TRBD1 (5 bases). Germline V gene data show CDR1 as SGHNT and CDR2 as YYREEE (reference sequence). This CDR3 is 15 amino acids long. Between the trimmed V and J ends, which lost 1 base and 1 base, there was a span of 6 bases. The CDR3 here is CASSLYRSGANVLTF. CDR3 DNA sequence: TGTGCCAGCAGCTTGTACAGGTCTGGGGCCAACGTCCTGACTTTC. The variable domain in full, with the rest retrieved from reference TRBV5-4 and TRBJ2-6, is ETGVTQSPTHLIKTRGQQVTLRCSSQSGHNTVSWYQQALGQGPQFIFQYYREEENGRGNFPPRFSGLQFPNYSSELNVNALELDDSALYLCASSLYRSGANVLTFGAGSRLTVL.